This note documents a single T cell receptor (beta chain) sequence. The sample originates from a study of Ad26.COV2.S vaccination and SARS-CoV-2 variants. The table came from immunoSEQ multiplex PCR; TCRdb's copy has only in-frame clones and leaves some out. The table lists approximately 480,000 clones, roughly 85% of them singletons. Treatment noted: roughly 19 received Ad26.COV2.S at low or high dose, single or two shots; 5 received placebo; per-sample allocation not given. Samples analyzed were those drawn on day 63 after the first vaccine or placebo injection. This TCR derives from a person aged 18-65 years who received the Ad26.COV2.S COVID-19 vaccine or a placebo. The sample was peripheral blood, taken in a trial of Ad26.COV2.S vaccine versus placebo.

CDR3 loop: CASSFTRNEQFF. DNA for the CDR3: TGCGCCAGCAGCTTCACTCGCAATGAGCAGTTCTTC. This chain uses TRBV5-1 with TRBJ2-1, with D unclear. CDR1 SGHRS and CDR2 YFSETQ come from the germline V gene. The length of the CDR3 is 12 residues. Between the trimmed V and J ends, which lost 2 bases and 6 bases, there was a span of 6 bases.